This T cell receptor (beta chain) appears in the sequencing data of a study of beta chain features in type 1 diabetes. Study details: Cells sorted and examined across all samples totaled roughly 98 million.

Germline V CDR1 and CDR2: KGHSH, LQKENI. CDR3 length: 15 amino acids. The V gene lost 6 bases and the J gene lost 3 bases, with 14 bases spanning the gap. There are a few counts of this clone. Antigen unknown. As every portion of the isolated RNA was reverse transcribed, the sequencing read expressed TCRB transcripts. Clones were read by immunoSEQ multiplex PCR, and TCRdb kept only the in-frame ones, dropping some. The table includes just over 600,000 clones, about 16% detected once. Study results and caveats: For patients, the naive, central memory and Treg TCRB repertoires appeared more alike than for healthy donors. Researchers cautioned that cDNA sequencing could over-represent cells with high TCR expression. Any HLA effect on TCRB rearrangement was left unresolved by small sub-analyses.

Sequenced input: naive CD4+ T cells from blood. The rearrangement uses TRBV18 and TRBJ1-4; tentative D call: TRBD1 (6 bases). The source is a young man in good health. This CDR3 reads CASSDDRLPNEKLFF. DNA of the CDR3: TGTGCCAGCTCGGATGACAGGTTACCTAATGAAAAACTGTTTTTT. Full variable domain (missing parts from reference TRBV18 and TRBJ1-4): NAGVMQNPRHLVRRRGQEARLRCSPMKGHSHVYWYRQLPEEGLKFMVYLQKENIIDESGMPKERFSAEFPKEGPSILRIQQVVRGDSAAYFCASSDDRLPNEKLFFGSGTQLSVL.